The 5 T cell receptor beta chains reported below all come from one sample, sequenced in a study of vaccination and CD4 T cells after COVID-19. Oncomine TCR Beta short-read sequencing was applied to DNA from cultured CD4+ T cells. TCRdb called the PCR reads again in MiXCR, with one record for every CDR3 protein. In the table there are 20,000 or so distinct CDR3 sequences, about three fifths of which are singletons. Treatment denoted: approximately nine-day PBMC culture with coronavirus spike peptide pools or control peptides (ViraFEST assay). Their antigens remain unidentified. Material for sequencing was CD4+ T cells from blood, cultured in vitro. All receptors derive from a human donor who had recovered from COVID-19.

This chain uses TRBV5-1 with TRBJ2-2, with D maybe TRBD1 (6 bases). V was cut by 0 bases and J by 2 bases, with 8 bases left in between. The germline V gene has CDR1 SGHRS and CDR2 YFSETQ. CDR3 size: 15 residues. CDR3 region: CASSLDRVNTGELFF. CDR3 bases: TGCGCCAGCAGCTTGGACAGGGTAAACACCGGGGAGCTGTTTTTT.

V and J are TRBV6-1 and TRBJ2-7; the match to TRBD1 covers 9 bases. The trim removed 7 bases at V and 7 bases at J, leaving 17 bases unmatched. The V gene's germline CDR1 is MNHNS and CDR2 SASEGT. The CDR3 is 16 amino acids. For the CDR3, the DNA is TGTGCCAGCACCGAGCCCGGGACAGGGCCGTCGAGGGAGCAGTACTTC. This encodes CASTEPGTGPSREQYF.

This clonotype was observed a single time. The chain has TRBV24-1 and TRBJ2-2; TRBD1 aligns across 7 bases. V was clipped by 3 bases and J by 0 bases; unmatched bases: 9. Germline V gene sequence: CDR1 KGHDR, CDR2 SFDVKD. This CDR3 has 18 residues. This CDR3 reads CATSDPPDRSANTGELFF. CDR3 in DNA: TGTGCCACCAGTGATCCGCCGGACAGGAGCGCGAACACCGGGGAGCTGTTTTTT.

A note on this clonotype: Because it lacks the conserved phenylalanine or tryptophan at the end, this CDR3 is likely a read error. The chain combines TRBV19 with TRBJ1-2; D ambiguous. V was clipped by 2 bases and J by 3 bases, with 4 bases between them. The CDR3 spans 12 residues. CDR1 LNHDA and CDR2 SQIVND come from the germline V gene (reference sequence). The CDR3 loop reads CASSISDYGYTL. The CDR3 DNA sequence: TGTGCCAGTAGTATATCCGACTATGGCTACACCCTC.

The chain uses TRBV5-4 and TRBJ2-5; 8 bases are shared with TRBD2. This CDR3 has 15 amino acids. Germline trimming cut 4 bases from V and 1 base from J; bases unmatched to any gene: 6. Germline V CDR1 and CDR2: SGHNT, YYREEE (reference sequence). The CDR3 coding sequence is TGTGCCAGCAGCGCGGGGGGAATAGGCCAAGAGACCCAGTACTTC. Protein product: CASSAGGIGQETQYF.